These 10 T cell receptor beta chains came from one sample sequenced in a study of shared clonotypes between healthy human individuals (TCRdb year 2020). Libraries were made using the immunoSEQ multiplex PCR assay. TCRdb retrieved this table from immuneACCESS and kept in-frame rearrangements only. Not all clones are present; in checked studies, unresolved V genes account for under half, and no reason is known for the remainder. Within this sample are about 990,000 clones, with about 84% of them counted one time only. The ten largest clonotypes hold 0.5% to 0.65% of the sample. Material: memory CD4+ T cells from PBMCs. The sample's cell subset or site, from its label and the paper: CD45RA-negative fraction. These receptor sequences come from a man aged 18-30 years in good health. Some clones in this sample may be carry-over from other donors' samples.

With regard to this clone: Other DNA sequences in the same sample also yield this CDR3. The chain carries TRBV9 and TRBJ2-1; D possibly corresponds to TRBD2 (5 bases). The germline V and J ends were trimmed by 0 bases and 3 bases, with 10 bases remaining between them. The germline V gene encodes CDR1 SGDLS and CDR2 YYNGEE. This CDR3 spans 15 amino acids. The CDR3 DNA sequence: TGTGCCAGCAGCGTAGAGGGAGCAAGCTACAATGAGCAGTTCTTC. The encoded protein is CASSVEGASYNEQFF.

This clone appeared a few times. The chain uses TRBV30 and TRBJ2-7, with D maybe TRBD2 (5 bases). The CDR3 extends over 14 amino acids. Between the trimmed V and J ends, which lost 0 bases and 3 bases, there was a span of 12 bases. The germline gives CDR1 GTSNPN, CDR2 SVGIG (reference sequence). The CDR3 loop reads CAWSVGLEGYEQYF. For the CDR3, the DNA is TGTGCCTGGAGTGTAGGCCTAGAGGGCTACGAGCAGTACTTC.

This clone has a handful of counts. The rearrangement links TRBV4-1 to TRBJ2-1; 12 nucleotides match TRBD2. The V gene end was trimmed by 4 bases and the J gene end by 1 base; junction bases not matched to a gene: 5. CDR3 length: 17 residues. Germline V gene data show CDR1 as MGHRA and CDR2 as YSYEKL. CDR3 nucleotides: TGCGCCAGCAGCCTACGGACTAGCGGGAAATCCTACAATGAGCAGTTCTTC. Translating gives CASSLRTSGKSYNEQFF.

The chain uses TRBV7-9 and TRBJ1-4; D ambiguous. Germline V gene lookup returns CDR1 SEHNR and CDR2 FQNEAQ (reference sequence). The CDR3 extends over 14 amino acids. V was clipped by 3 bases and J by 4 bases, with 9 bases between them. The CDR3 DNA sequence: TGTGCCAGCAGCTTCGGGCAGATTAATGAAAAACTGTTTTTT. It is translated as CASSFGQINEKLFF.

The chain joins TRBV7-9 to TRBJ2-1, with D possibly matching TRBD2 (5 bases). Germline V gives CDR1 SEHNR, CDR2 FQNEAQ (reference sequence). This CDR3 region has 12 residues. With 7 bases removed from V and 10 bases from J, the gap between germline ends came to 14 bases. The CDR3 reads CASNFGGLEQFF. Written as DNA, the CDR3 is TGTGCCAGCAACTTCGGCGGGTTAGAGCAGTTCTTC.

The chain couples TRBV9 to TRBJ2-5; D is perhaps TRBD2 (5 bases). There are 16 residues in the CDR3. Germline CDR1 SGDLS, CDR2 YYNGEE. Between the trimmed V and J ends, which lost 6 bases and 1 base, there was a span of 19 bases. CDR3 protein: CASIPPPVRGQETQYF. CDR3 nucleotide sequence: TGTGCCAGCATTCCCCCACCAGTCCGGGGCCAAGAGACCCAGTACTTC.

The chain links TRBV6-5 to TRBJ1-2; D is ambiguous. The CDR3 length is 13 residues. The V gene's germline CDR1 is MNHEY and CDR2 SVGAGI. Trimming took 4 bases from V and 2 from J, leaving 8 bases between them. The CDR3 sequence is CASSSQTNYGYTF. The CDR3 coding sequence is TGTGCCAGCAGTTCCCAGACAAACTATGGCTACACCTTC.

The chain carries TRBV4-3 and TRBJ2-7; D not certain. The germline V gene has CDR1 LGHNA and CDR2 YSLEER. The CDR3 has 14 residues. V was shortened by 6 bases and J by 0 bases, with 12 bases between the two germline ends. CDR3 in DNA: TGCGCCAGCAGGAGGCGGATTGACTCCTACGAGCAGTACTTC. Translated, it gives CASRRRIDSYEQYF.

Note on this clone: Other DNA sequences in the same sample also yield this CDR3. CDR3 region: CASSLGLAGLNEQFF. In nucleotides, the CDR3 is TGCGCCAGCAGCTTGGGACTAGCGGGACTCAATGAGCAGTTCTTC. The rearrangement joins TRBV5-1 to TRBJ2-1; the match to TRBD2 covers 11 bases. V lost 0 bases, J lost 6 bases, and 2 bases stayed unmatched. CDR1 is SGHRS and CDR2 is YFSETQ in the germline V gene. CDR3 size: 15 residues.

The chain employs TRBV2 and TRBJ1-5, with D perhaps matching TRBD1 (6 bases). Germline V gives CDR1 SNHLY, CDR2 FYNNEI. This CDR3 contains 15 residues. Trimming took off 7 bases at V and 1 base at J, with 14 bases between the two ends. CDR3 DNA: TGTGCCAGCACCCCTACTACAGGGAGCAATCAGCCCCAGCATTTT. It translates to CASTPTTGSNQPQHF.